This is a list of T cell receptor beta chains from one sample in a study of CD8 T cells in ankylosing spondylitis. TCRdb analysed the 5' RACE reads with MiXCR anew, one entry per CDR3 protein. In the table there are about 360,000 distinct CDR3 sequences, 20% to 25% of which are singletons. The sequencing input was blood, either unsorted or a sorted T cell fraction (not recorded which). The receptors stem from a male donor with ankylosing spondylitis or in good health (not recorded which). Each CDR3 is given with its conserved first and last residue. A D gene is named only where the DNA matches it firmly. Clone size appears in some rows only: once, few, many, or a class for an expanded clone.

J gene | D gene | clone size | V gene | CDR3 DNA | CDR3 protein
TRBJ2-7 | - | - | TRBV25-1 | TGTGCCAGCTCGACGACAGCCGAGCAGTACTTC | CASSTTAEQYF
TRBJ2-5 | TRBD1 | - | TRBV6-1 | TGTGCCAGCAGCCCCGGCAGGGGGCCCCAAGAGACCCAGTACTTC | CASSPGRGPQETQYF
TRBJ2-1 | - | few | TRBV5-4 | TGTGCCAGCAGCGCCTCGGTCGCATCCTACAATGAGCAGTTCTTC | CASSASVASYNEQFF
TRBJ2-5 | - | few | TRBV9 | TGTGCCAGCAGCGTAGTCGATGAGTCTTTACCCCCCAACCAAGAGACCCAGTACTTC | CASSVVDESLPPNQETQYF
TRBJ2-3 | TRBD1 | - | TRBV10-3 | TGTGCCATCAGCGGACAGGGTAGCACAGATACGCAGTATTTT | CAISGQGSTDTQYF
TRBJ2-2 | TRBD1 | - | TRBV12-3/TRBV12-4 | TGTGCCAGCATACAATACAGGGGGAACACCGGGGAGCTGTTTTTT | CASIQYRGNTGELFF
TRBJ2-2 | - | - | TRBV20-1 | TGCAGTGCTAGAGATCAGGACTCACGTAACACCGGGGAGCTGTTTTTT | CSARDQDSRNTGELFF
TRBJ2-3 | - | - | TRBV7-9 | TGTGCCAGCAGCTTAGACGTGGGGCGGGATACGCAGTATTTT | CASSLDVGRDTQYF
TRBJ2-3 | TRBD2 | - | TRBV11-2 | TGTGCCAGCAGCTTAAGGGCGGGGGGGTTCGATACGCAGTATTTT | CASSLRAGGFDTQYF
TRBJ2-7 | - | few | TRBV5-6 | TGTGCCAGCAGCTTGATTCTTACCTCCTACGAGCAGTACTTC | CASSLILTSYEQYF
TRBJ2-1 | - | - | TRBV9 | TGTGCCAGCAGCGACGAACTGGGCGGGTACAATGAGCAGTTCTTC | CASSDELGGYNEQFF
TRBJ2-1 | TRBD1 | - | TRBV29-1 | TGCAGCGTTCTCCGTACAGGGGGCTACAATGAGCAGTTCTTC | CSVLRTGGYNEQFF
TRBJ2-1 | TRBD1 | - | TRBV6-5 | TGTGCCAGCAGTTACCGCGAGGACAGGATCGATGAGCAGTTCTTC | CASSYREDRIDEQFF
TRBJ1-2 | - | few | TRBV7-9 | TGTGCCAGCAGCTTAGCGGAGGGCTATGGCTACACCTTC | CASSLAEGYGYTF
TRBJ2-5 | - | many | TRBV6-5 | TGTGCCAGCAGTTACTATGAGGGTCAAGAGACCCAGTACTTC | CASSYYEGQETQYF
TRBJ2-7 | - | - | TRBV7-9 | TGTGCCAGCAGCTTTTCACAGTCCCCCCAATACTACGAGCAGTACTTC | CASSFSQSPQYYEQYF
TRBJ2-1 | - | few | TRBV19 | TGTGCCAGTAGTATAACCAGTTTTAATGAGCAGTTCTTC | CASSITSFNEQFF
TRBJ2-2 | - | - | TRBV29-1 | TGCAGCGCGCGAGGAGGGCAGGACACCGGGGAGCTGTTTTTT | CSARGGQDTGELFF
TRBJ2-1 | TRBD2 | many | TRBV25-1 | TGTGCCAGCAGTGAATACGGCGGGGGTTTTTTCGATGAGCAGTTCTTC | CASSEYGGGFFDEQFF
TRBJ1-2 | TRBD1 | - | TRBV12-3/TRBV12-4 | TGTGCCAGCAGCTCGGGACAGGGGGGGGATGGCTACACCTTC | CASSSGQGGDGYTF
TRBJ2-3 | TRBD2 | once | TRBV10-3 | TGTGCCATCAGTGAGTCGAGGGACTACTTGGGTGATACGCAGTATTTT | CAISESRDYLGDTQYF
TRBJ2-5 | TRBD2 | - | TRBV6-5 | TGTGCCAGCAGTTACGGACTAGCGGGGGCCGAAGAGACCCAGTACTTC | CASSYGLAGAEETQYF
TRBJ2-5 | - | - | TRBV30 | TGTGCCTGGAAAGCCGCATGGGATGGAGAGACCCAGTACTTC | CAWKAAWDGETQYF
TRBJ1-1 | TRBD1 | - | TRBV29-1 | TGCAGCGCCTCGGGACAGCTCACTGAAGCTTTCTTT | CSASGQLTEAFF
TRBJ2-7 | TRBD2 | once | TRBV20-1 | TGCAGTGCTCGAAAGCGGGGGGGCTACGAGCAGTACTTC | CSARKRGGYEQYF
TRBJ1-2 | - | - | TRBV29-1 | TGCAGCGTTGAAGTCGACCACAGAAATAACTATGGCTACACCTTC | CSVEVDHRNNYGYTF
TRBJ2-1 | TRBD2 | few | TRBV20-1 | TGCAGTGCCCAGGGACTAGCGGGGGGCCCCAATGAGCAGTTCTTC | CSAQGLAGGPNEQFF
TRBJ2-5 | - | - | TRBV5-5 | TGTGCCAGCAGCTTGGCCTGGGTCAGTCAAGCTTTCGGGGCCCAGTACTTC | CASSLAWVSQAFGAQYF
TRBJ1-1 | - | - | TRBV20-1 | TGCAGTGTTGCAGAGAACACTGAAGCTTTCTTT | CSVAENTEAFF
TRBJ2-1 | - | - | TRBV7-9 | TGTGCCAGCAGCTTTCGGGAGGACAGTTACAATGAGCAGTTCTTC | CASSFREDSYNEQFF
TRBJ1-5 | TRBD1 | few | TRBV30 | TGTGCCTGGAGTGTACGACAGGGGAATCAGCCCCAGCATTTT | CAWSVRQGNQPQHF
TRBJ2-1 | TRBD1 | few | TRBV5-1 | TGCGCCAGCAGCTCCTCCCATACAGGGGCCACCTACAATGAGCAGTTCTTC | CASSSSHTGATYNEQFF
TRBJ2-5 | TRBD1 | once | TRBV12-3/TRBV12-4 | TGTGCCAGCAGGAAGTACAGGGGATTGGAAGAGACCCAGTACTTC | CASRKYRGLEETQYF
TRBJ1-1 | TRBD1 | few | TRBV29-1 | TGCAGCGTTGGGAGGGACAGGGGTACTGAAGCTTTCTTT | CSVGRDRGTEAFF
TRBJ2-1 | - | - | TRBV21-1 | TGTGCCAGCAGCATAATCTCTAGCGAGATATACAATGAGCAGTTCTTC | CASSIISSEIYNEQFF
TRBJ2-5 | - | few | TRBV20-1 | TGCAGTGCTAGAGATGTGGGATCACAAGAGACCCAGTACTTC | CSARDVGSQETQYF
TRBJ2-7 | - | few | TRBV10-1 | TGCGCCAGCAGTGAGTATACAGGGAACGAGCAGTACTTC | CASSEYTGNEQYF
TRBJ2-7 | - | - | TRBV30 | TGTGCCTGGAGTGTACGAGAAGACGAGCAGTACTTC | CAWSVREDEQYF
TRBJ2-1 | TRBD2 | many | TRBV6-1 | TGTGCCAGCGGCGGCGGGGGGGACTACAATGAGCAGTTCTTC | CASGGGGDYNEQFF
TRBJ2-5 | TRBD1 | - | TRBV9 | TGTGCCAGCAGCACAGGAGGGACAGGGGAAGAGACCCAGTACTTC | CASSTGGTGEETQYF
TRBJ2-1 | - | few | TRBV7-6 | TGTGCCAGCAGCTTAAACGACTACAATGAGCAGTTCTTC | CASSLNDYNEQFF